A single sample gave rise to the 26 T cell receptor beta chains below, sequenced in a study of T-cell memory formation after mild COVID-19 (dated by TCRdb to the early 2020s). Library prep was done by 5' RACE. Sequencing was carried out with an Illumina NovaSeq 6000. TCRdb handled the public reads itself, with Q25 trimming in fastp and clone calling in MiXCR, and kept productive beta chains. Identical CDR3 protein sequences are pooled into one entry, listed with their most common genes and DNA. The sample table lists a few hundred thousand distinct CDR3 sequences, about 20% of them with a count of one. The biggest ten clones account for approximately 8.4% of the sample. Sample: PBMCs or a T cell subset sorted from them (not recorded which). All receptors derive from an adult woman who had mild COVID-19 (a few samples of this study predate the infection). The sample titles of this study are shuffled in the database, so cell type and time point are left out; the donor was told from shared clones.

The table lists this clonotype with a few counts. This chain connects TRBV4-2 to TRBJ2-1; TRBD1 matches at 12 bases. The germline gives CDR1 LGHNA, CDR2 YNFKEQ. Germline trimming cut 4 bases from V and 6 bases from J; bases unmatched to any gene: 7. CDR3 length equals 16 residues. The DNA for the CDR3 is TGTGCCAGCAGCCTGGTGGGACAGGGGGCGCCCAATGAGCAGTTCTTC. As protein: CASSLVGQGAPNEQFF.

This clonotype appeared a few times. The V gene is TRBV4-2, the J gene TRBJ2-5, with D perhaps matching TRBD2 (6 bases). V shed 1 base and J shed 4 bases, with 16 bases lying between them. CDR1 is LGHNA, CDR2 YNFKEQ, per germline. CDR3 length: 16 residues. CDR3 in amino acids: CASSQVSGALRETQYF. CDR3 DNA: TGTGCCAGCAGCCAAGTTAGCGGAGCCCTCCGAGAGACCCAGTACTTC.

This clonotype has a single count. The DNA for the CDR3 is TGTGCCAGCAGCCCCCATCCCCTCGAAGCTTTCTTT. Its protein is CASSPHPLEAFF. The chain uses TRBV7-9 and TRBJ1-1; D call uncertain. The germline CDR1 and CDR2 sequences are SEHNR and FQNEAQ (reference sequence). The CDR3 loop spans 12 amino acids. V was pared by 5 bases and J by 8 bases, with 12 bases between.

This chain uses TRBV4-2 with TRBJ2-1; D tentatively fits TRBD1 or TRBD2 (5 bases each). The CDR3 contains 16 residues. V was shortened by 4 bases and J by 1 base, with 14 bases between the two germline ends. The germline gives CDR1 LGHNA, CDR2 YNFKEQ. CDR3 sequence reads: CASSPRDGGSYNEQFF. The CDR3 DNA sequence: TGTGCCAGCAGCCCCAGGGATGGAGGATCCTACAATGAGCAGTTCTTC.

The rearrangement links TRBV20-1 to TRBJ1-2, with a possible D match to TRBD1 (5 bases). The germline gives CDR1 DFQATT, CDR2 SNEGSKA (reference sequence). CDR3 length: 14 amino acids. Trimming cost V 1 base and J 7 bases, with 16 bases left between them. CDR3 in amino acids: CSARVQVVGSGYTF. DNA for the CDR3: TGCAGTGCTAGAGTACAGGTTGTGGGCTCTGGCTACACCTTC.

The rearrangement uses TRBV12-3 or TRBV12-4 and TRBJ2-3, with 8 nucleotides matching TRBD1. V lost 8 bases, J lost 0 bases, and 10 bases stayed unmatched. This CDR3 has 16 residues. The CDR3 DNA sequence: TGTGCCAGCTGTTATCTACAGGGGGTTAGCACAGATACGCAGTATTTT. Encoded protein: CASCYLQGVSTDTQYF.

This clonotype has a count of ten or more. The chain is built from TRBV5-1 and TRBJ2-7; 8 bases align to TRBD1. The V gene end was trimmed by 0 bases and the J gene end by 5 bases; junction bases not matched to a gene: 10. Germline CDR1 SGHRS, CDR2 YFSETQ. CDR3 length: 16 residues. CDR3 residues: CASSLVVLTGVNEQYF. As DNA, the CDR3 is TGCGCCAGCAGCTTGGTGGTACTGACAGGGGTGAACGAGCAGTACTTC.

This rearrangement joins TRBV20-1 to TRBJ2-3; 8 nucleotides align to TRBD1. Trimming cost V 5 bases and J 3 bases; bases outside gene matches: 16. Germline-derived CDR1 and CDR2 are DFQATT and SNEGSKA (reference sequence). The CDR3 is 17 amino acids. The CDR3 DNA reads TGCAGTGCTTACCGTGGGGCGACAGGGGCGCCGACAGATACGCAGTATTTT. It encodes CSAYRGATGAPTDTQYF.

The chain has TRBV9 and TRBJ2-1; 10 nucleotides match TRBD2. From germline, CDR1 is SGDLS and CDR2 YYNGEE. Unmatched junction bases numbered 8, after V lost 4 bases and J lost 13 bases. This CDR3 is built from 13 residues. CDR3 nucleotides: TGTGCCAGCAGCACAACTAGCGGGATAACCCAGTTCTTC. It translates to CASSTTSGITQFF.

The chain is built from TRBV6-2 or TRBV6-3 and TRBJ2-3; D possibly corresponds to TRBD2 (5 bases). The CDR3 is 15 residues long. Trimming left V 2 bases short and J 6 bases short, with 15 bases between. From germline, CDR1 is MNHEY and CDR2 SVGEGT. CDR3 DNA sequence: TGTGCCAGCAGTTACACTAAAGGGAGAGCGGATACGCAGTATTTT. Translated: CASSYTKGRADTQYF.

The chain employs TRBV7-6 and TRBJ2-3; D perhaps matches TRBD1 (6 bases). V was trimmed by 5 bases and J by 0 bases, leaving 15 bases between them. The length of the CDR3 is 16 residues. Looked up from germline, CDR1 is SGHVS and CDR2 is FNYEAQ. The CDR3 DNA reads TGTGCCAGCAGCCGGCTGGGTAGGGGGAGCACAGATACGCAGTATTTT. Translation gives CASSRLGRGSTDTQYF.

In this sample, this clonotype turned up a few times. CDR3 nucleotides: TGTGCCAGCAGTGTAGTAGTTGGCGGGAGTCAGCCCCAGCATTTT. Its protein product is CASSVVVGGSQPQHF. This chain connects TRBV12-3 or TRBV12-4 to TRBJ1-5; no reliable D call. The CDR3 is 15 amino acids. Trimming removed 5 bases at V and 6 bases at J, with 17 bases between.

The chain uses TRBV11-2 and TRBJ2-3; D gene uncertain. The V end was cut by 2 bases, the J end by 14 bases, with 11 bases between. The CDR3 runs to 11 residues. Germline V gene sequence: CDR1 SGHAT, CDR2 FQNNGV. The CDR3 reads CASSLSHFSYF. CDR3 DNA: TGTGCCAGCAGCTTATCTCATTTTTCGTATTTT.

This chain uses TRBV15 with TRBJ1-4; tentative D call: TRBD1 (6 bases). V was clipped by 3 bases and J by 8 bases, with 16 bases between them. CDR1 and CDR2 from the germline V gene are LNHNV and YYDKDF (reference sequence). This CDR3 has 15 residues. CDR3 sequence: CATSRRQVGGEKLFF. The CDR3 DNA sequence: TGTGCCACCAGCAGGAGACAGGTGGGGGGCGAAAAACTGTTTTTT.

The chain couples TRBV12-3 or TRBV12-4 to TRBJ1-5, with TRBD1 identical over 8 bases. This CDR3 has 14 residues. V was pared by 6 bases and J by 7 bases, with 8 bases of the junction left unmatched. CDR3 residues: CASRQQGGGQPQHF. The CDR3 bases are TGTGCCAGCAGACAACAGGGGGGCGGCCAGCCCCAGCATTTT.

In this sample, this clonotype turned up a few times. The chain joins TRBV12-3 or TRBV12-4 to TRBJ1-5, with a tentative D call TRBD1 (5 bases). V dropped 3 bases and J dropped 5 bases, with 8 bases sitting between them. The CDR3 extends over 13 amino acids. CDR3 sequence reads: CASSFMGDQPQHF. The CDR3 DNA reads TGTGCCAGCAGTTTTATGGGGGATCAGCCCCAGCATTTT.

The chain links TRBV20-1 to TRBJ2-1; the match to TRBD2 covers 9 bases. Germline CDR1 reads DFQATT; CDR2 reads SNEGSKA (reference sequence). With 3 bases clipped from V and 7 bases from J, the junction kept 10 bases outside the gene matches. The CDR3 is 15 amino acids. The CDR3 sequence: CSARQAGGGRNEQFF. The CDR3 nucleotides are TGCAGTGCTAGGCAAGCGGGAGGAGGCAGGAATGAGCAGTTCTTC.

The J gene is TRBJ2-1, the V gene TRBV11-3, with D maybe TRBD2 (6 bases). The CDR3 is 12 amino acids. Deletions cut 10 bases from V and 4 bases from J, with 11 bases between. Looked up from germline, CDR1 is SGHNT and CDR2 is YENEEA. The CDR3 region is CATGGIYNEQFF. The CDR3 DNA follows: TGTGCCACCGGGGGTATTTACAATGAGCAGTTCTTC.

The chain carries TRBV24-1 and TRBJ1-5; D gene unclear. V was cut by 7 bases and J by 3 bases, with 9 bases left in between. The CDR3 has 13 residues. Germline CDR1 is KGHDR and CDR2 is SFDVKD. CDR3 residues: CATSAGSNQPQHF. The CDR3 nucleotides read TGTGCCACCAGCGCGGGGTCCAATCAGCCCCAGCATTTT.

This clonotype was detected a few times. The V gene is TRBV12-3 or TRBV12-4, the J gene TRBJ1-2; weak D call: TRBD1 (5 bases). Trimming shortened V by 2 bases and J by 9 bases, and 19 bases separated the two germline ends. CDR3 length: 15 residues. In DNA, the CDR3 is TGTGCCAGCAGTTTATCGGGCATACAGGCGGTGAGCTACACCTTC. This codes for CASSLSGIQAVSYTF.

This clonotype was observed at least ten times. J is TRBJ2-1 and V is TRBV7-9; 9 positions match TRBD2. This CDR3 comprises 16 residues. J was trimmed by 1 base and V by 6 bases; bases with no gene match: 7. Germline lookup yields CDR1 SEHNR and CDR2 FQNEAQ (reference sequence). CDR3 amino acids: CASSPLAGLSYNEQFF. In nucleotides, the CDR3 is TGTGCCAGCAGTCCTCTAGCGGGACTTTCCTACAATGAGCAGTTCTTC. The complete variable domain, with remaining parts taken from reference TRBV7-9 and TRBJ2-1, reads DTGVSQNPRHKITKRGQNVTFRCDPISEHNRLYWYRQTLGQGPEFLTYFQNEAQLEKSRLLSDRFSAERPKGSFSTLEIQRTEQGDSAMYLCASSPLAGLSYNEQFFGPGTRLTVL.

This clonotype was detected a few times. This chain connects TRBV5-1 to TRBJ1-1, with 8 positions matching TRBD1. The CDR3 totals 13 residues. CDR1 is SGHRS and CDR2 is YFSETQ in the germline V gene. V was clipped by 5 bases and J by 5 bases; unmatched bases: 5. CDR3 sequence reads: CASRVTGVTEAFF. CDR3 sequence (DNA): TGCGCCAGCAGAGTGACAGGGGTTACTGAAGCTTTCTTT.

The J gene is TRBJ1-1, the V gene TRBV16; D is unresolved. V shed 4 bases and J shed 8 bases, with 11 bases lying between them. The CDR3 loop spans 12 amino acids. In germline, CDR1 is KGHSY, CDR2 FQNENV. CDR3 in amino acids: CASSPSLIEAFF. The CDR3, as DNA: TGTGCCAGCAGCCCATCTTTAATAGAAGCTTTCTTT.

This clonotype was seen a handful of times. Written as DNA, the CDR3 is TGCGCCAGCAGTCAATCGGAGAAGTTGGGCAGTTGGATTATCCACGGCAATGAGCAGTTCTTC. Its protein product is CASSQSEKLGSWIIHGNEQFF. The V gene is TRBV23-1, the J gene TRBJ2-1, with D uncertain. TRBV23-1 is an ORF; its function is uncertain. The CDR3 totals 21 residues. The V end was cut by 0 bases, the J end by 6 bases, with 30 bases between.

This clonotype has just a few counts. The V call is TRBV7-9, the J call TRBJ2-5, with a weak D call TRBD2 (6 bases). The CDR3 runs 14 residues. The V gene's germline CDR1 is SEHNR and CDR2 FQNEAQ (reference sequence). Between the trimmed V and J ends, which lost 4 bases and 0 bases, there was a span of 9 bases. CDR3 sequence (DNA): TGTGCCAGCAGCTCCCGGGACTACCAAGAGACCCAGTACTTC. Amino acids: CASSSRDYQETQYF.

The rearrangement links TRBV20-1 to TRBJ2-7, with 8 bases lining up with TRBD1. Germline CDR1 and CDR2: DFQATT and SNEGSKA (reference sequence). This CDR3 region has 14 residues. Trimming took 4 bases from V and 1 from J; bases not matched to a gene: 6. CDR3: CSATGTGQSYEQYF. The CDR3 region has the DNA TGCAGTGCTACGGGGACAGGACAATCCTACGAGCAGTACTTC.